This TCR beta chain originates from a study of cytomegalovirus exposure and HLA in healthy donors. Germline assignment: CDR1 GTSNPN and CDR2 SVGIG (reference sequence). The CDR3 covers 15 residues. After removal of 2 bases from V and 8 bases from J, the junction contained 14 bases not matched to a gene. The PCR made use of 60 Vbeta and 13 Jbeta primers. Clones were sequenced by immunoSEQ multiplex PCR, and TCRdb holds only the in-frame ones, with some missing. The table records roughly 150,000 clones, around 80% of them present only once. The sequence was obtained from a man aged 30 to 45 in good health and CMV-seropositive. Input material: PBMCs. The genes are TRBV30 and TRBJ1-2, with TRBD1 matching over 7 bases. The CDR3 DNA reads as TGTGCCTGGAGTATGACAGGGACCCTTCCTGAGGGCTACACCTTC. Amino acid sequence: CAWSMTGTLPEGYTF. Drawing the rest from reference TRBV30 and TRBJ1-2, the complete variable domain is SQTIHQWPATLVQPVGSPLSLECTVEGTSNPNLYWYRQAAGRGLQLLFYSVGIGQISSEVPQNLSASRPQDRQFILSSKKLLLSDSGFYLCAWSMTGTLPEGYTFGSGTRLTVV.